A single sample is the source of the 28 T cell receptor beta chains below, sequenced in a study of CD8+ T cells in alopecia areata. Treatment indicated: oral pan-JAK inhibitor, 5-10 mg twice daily. cDNA prepared by RNA extraction and subsequent reverse transcription served as the template for sequencing. Data came from immunoSEQ multiplex PCR; TCRdb stores just in-frame clones and leaves some out. The sample lists roughly 100,000 clones, 50% to 60% seen once, with 15% to 20% in the top ten. This sample comprised CD8+ T cells sorted from blood, obtained at approximately week 60, from a patient treated with tofacitinib. The source of these receptors is a human donor with alopecia areata.

In this sample, this clone turned up once. This chain uses TRBV7-2 with TRBJ2-7, with D perhaps given as TRBD1 or TRBD2 (5 bases each). The germline CDR1 and CDR2 sequences are SGHTA and FQGNSA. The CDR3 length is 15 residues. V was clipped by 6 bases and J by 2 bases, with 17 bases between them. For the CDR3, the DNA is TGTGCCAGCAGTTACTCCTCCGGGGACCCCTACGAGCAGTACTTC. Encoded protein: CASSYSSGDPYEQYF.

This clone has a handful of counts. This rearrangement joins TRBV30 to TRBJ1-2, with D tentatively TRBD1 (5 bases). Germline V gene sequence: CDR1 GTSNPN, CDR2 SVGIG (reference sequence). The V and J ends lost 3 bases and 11 bases respectively, with 22 bases between them. There are 14 residues in the CDR3. CDR3 region: CAWSSGGFSEGYTF. The CDR3 coding sequence is TGTGCCTGGAGCAGCGGGGGTTTCTCGGAGGGGTACACCTTC.

The V and J genes are TRBV6-1 and TRBJ2-7; a possible D gene is TRBD1 (6 bases). The CDR3 length is 15 residues. Germline CDR1 MNHNS, CDR2 SASEGT. V was pared by 3 bases and J by 3 bases, with 15 bases between. This CDR3 is CASSDRWGLGYEQYF. In nucleotides, the CDR3 is TGTGCCAGCAGTGACCGGTGGGGGCTCGGCTACGAGCAGTACTTC.

The CDR3 spells CASSSEGGRSYEQYF. Written as DNA, the CDR3 is TGTGCCAGCAGCTCCGAAGGGGGTAGGTCCTACGAGCAGTACTTC. The rearrangement joins TRBV7-9 to TRBJ2-7; tentatively, D is TRBD1 (6 bases). Trimming stripped 4 bases from V and 1 base from J, with 14 bases between. The CDR3 has 15 residues. The germline gives CDR1 SEHNR, CDR2 FQNEAQ (reference sequence).

Here the CDR3 reads CASSFPGQGEETQYF. The DNA of the CDR3 is TGTGCCAGCAGCTTCCCCGGACAGGGGGAAGAGACCCAGTACTTC. The chain recombines TRBV5-6 with TRBJ2-5, with 10 bases aligning to TRBD1. J was trimmed by 3 bases and V by 2 bases; bases with no gene match: 4. The CDR3 has 15 residues. Germline V gene data show CDR1 as SGHDT and CDR2 as YYEEEE. The whole variable domain, filled in from reference TRBV5-6 and TRBJ2-5, reads DAGVTQSPTHLIKTRGQQVTLRCSPKSGHDTVSWYQQALGQGPQFIFQYYEEEERQRGNFPDRFSGHQFPNYSSELNVNALLLGDSALYLCASSFPGQGEETQYFGPGTRLLVL.

The chain uses TRBV19 and TRBJ1-1; TRBD1 agrees at 7 bases. Germline lookup yields CDR1 LNHDA and CDR2 SQIVND (reference sequence). After removal of 3 bases from V and 4 bases from J, the junction contained 2 bases not matched to a gene. The CDR3 length is 13 residues. CDR3 sequence reads: CASSIRGGTEAFF. For the CDR3, the DNA is TGTGCCAGTAGTATCAGGGGGGGCACTGAAGCTTTCTTT.

The V call is TRBV7-9, the J call TRBJ2-3; D may be TRBD1 (6 bases). The CDR3 totals 17 residues. Germline lookup yields CDR1 SEHNR and CDR2 FQNEAQ (reference sequence). V was cut by 3 bases and J by 0 bases, with 16 bases left in between. The CDR3 sequence: CASSLPLLGASTDTQYF. The CDR3 region has the DNA TGTGCCAGCAGCTTGCCCCTCCTGGGGGCAAGCACAGATACGCAGTATTTT.

The genes are TRBV29-1 and TRBJ1-1; D ambiguous. Deletions cut 8 bases from V and 2 bases from J, with 6 bases between. CDR3 length: 10 amino acids. Germline CDR1 and CDR2: SQVTM and ANQGSEA. The CDR3 is CSTTNTEAFF. The CDR3 region has the DNA TGCAGCACCACCAACACTGAAGCTTTCTTT.

The chain carries TRBV15 and TRBJ1-1; no clear D. Germline CDR1 reads LNHNV; CDR2 reads YYDKDF (reference sequence). This CDR3 region has 14 residues. V was trimmed by 6 bases and J by 1 base, leaving 12 bases between them. The chain's CDR3 is CATRRREGNTEAFF. CDR3 DNA: TGTGCCACCAGACGGCGGGAGGGGAACACTGAAGCTTTCTTT.

The CDR3 sequence: CASSQVVTPNEQFF. Written as DNA, the CDR3 is TGCGCCAGCAGCCAAGTGGTGACACCCAATGAGCAGTTCTTC. The chain joins TRBV4-1 to TRBJ2-1; no clear D. Germline V gene lookup returns CDR1 MGHRA and CDR2 YSYEKL. The CDR3 has 14 residues. V was clipped by 1 base and J by 6 bases, with 10 bases between them.

The chain joins TRBV27 to TRBJ2-7; tentatively, D is TRBD1 (6 bases). Looked up from germline, CDR1 is MNHEY and CDR2 is SMNVEV (reference sequence). The CDR3 runs to 12 residues. With 6 bases removed from V and 5 bases from J, the gap between germline ends came to 11 bases. The CDR3 sequence: CASRTGLNEQYF. For the CDR3, the DNA is TGTGCCAGCAGAACAGGGTTGAACGAGCAGTACTTC.

This clone was observed a handful of times. V usage is TRBV19 and J usage is TRBJ2-7; D is ambiguous. This CDR3 spans 11 amino acids. V was trimmed by 11 bases and J by 4 bases, leaving 12 bases between them. Germline CDR1 is LNHDA and CDR2 is SQIVND (reference sequence). The CDR3 DNA reads as TGTGCCTGCAGAAGGGATTACGAGCAGTACTTC. This translates into CACRRDYEQYF.

The genes are TRBV27 and TRBJ2-3; TRBD1 agrees at 9 bases. This CDR3 has 14 amino acids. Germline loops: CDR1 MNHEY, CDR2 SMNVEV (reference sequence). V was clipped by 6 bases and J by 3 bases; unmatched bases: 4. The CDR3 protein is CASRRQGETDTQYF. In DNA form, the CDR3 reads TGTGCCAGCAGAAGACAGGGGGAGACAGATACGCAGTATTTT.

The rearrangement joins TRBV7-2 to TRBJ2-5; tentatively, D is TRBD1 (6 bases). V was pared by 4 bases and J by 1 base, with 16 bases between. Germline CDR1 SGHTA, CDR2 FQGNSA. This CDR3 is built from 16 residues. CDR3 DNA sequence: TGTGCCAGCAGCTACACACCCGGGACAACCCAAGAGACCCAGTACTTC. As protein: CASSYTPGTTQETQYF.

The chain employs TRBV4-1 and TRBJ1-5, with D possibly TRBD1 on 6 matching bases. The V end lost 4 bases, the J end lost 1 base, and 14 bases lay between the germline ends. CDR1 is MGHRA and CDR2 is YSYEKL in the germline V gene. This CDR3 region has 16 residues. CDR3 DNA sequence: TGCGCCAGCAGCCGTATTCAGGGGAGCAGCAATCAGCCCCAGCATTTT. This codes for CASSRIQGSSNQPQHF.

The V and J genes are TRBV5-5 and TRBJ2-1; tentatively, D is TRBD2 (6 bases). The ends were cut back, 2 bases at V and 8 bases at J, with 20 bases in the middle. Germline loops: CDR1 SGHKS, CDR2 YYEKEE (reference sequence). This CDR3 spans 16 amino acids. CDR3 DNA sequence: TGTGCCAGCAGCTTAGTATGGGACTCCAGGACGGATGAGCAGTTCTTC. This encodes CASSLVWDSRTDEQFF.

This clone was recorded a few times. The CDR3 here is CASIGRIYEQYF. DNA of the CDR3: TGTGCCAGCATCGGACGGATCTACGAGCAGTACTTC. This sequence joins TRBV2 and TRBJ2-7; D gene unclear. CDR1 and CDR2 from the germline V gene are SNHLY and FYNNEI. The V and J ends lost 7 bases and 3 bases respectively, with 10 bases between them. This CDR3 has 12 residues. Full variable domain (rest looked up from reference TRBV2 and TRBJ2-7): EPEVTQTPSHQVTQMGQEVILRCVPISNHLYFYWYRQILGQKVEFLVSFYNNEISEKSEIFDDQFSVERPDGSNFTLKIRSTKLEDSAMYFCASIGRIYEQYFGPGTRLTVT.

This chain links TRBV9 with TRBJ2-5; 8 bases are shared with TRBD2. Germline-derived CDR1 and CDR2 are SGDLS and YYNGEE. V lost 0 bases and J lost 4; bases outside the gene matches: 5. The CDR3 has 15 amino acids. The CDR3 DNA sequence: TGTGCCAGCAGCGTAGCGGGGGGGGCCGCAGAGACCCAGTACTTC. Translated: CASSVAGGAAETQYF.

This clone turned up a few times. The rearrangement links TRBV6-1 to TRBJ1-2; D is ambiguous. From germline, CDR1 is MNHNS and CDR2 SASEGT. This CDR3 has 13 residues. Trimming took off 7 bases at V and 6 bases at J, with 15 bases between the two ends. In DNA, the CDR3 is TGTGCCAGCACCGAGGTCAGATACAATGGCTACACCTTC. Translated: CASTEVRYNGYTF.

This clone was seen many times. J is TRBJ1-1 and V is TRBV5-6, with a possible D match to TRBD1 (6 bases). Germline V gene data show CDR1 as SGHDT and CDR2 as YYEEEE. Trimming stripped 1 base from V and 6 bases from J, with 7 bases between. CDR3 length: 12 residues. The CDR3 sequence: CASSLRGPEAFF. In nucleotides, the CDR3 is TGTGCCAGCAGCTTGCGGGGGCCTGAAGCTTTCTTT.

The chain uses TRBV5-6 and TRBJ2-7; D unclear. Trimming removed 3 bases from V and 1 base from J, with 5 bases in between. In germline, CDR1 is SGHDT, CDR2 YYEEEE. The CDR3 is 12 amino acids. CDR3 loop: CASSYGSYEQYF. The CDR3 nucleotides read TGTGCCAGCAGCTACGGATCCTACGAGCAGTACTTC.

As to this clone: The identical CDR3 is also encoded by other nucleotide sequences in the sample. This rearrangement joins TRBV5-1 to TRBJ1-5; no firm D call. This CDR3 contains 13 residues. V was clipped by 0 bases and J by 4 bases, with 5 bases between them. Germline CDR1 and CDR2: SGHRS and YFSETQ. Here the CDR3 reads CASSLAGNQPQHF. In DNA, the CDR3 is TGCGCCAGCAGCTTGGCCGGTAATCAGCCCCAGCATTTT. Combining the CDR3 with reference TRBV5-1 and TRBJ1-5 gives the whole variable domain KAGVTQTPRYLIKTRGQQVTLSCSPISGHRSVSWYQQTPGQGLQFLFEYFSETQRNKGNFPGRFSGRQFSNSRSEMNVSTLELGDSALYLCASSLAGNQPQHFGDGTRLSIL.

V is TRBV9 and J is TRBJ1-3, with a tentative D call TRBD1 (6 bases). There are 12 residues in the CDR3. Germline CDR1 SGDLS, CDR2 YYNGEE. The V gene lost 5 bases and the J gene lost 9 bases, with 12 bases spanning the gap. CDR3 DNA: TGTGCCAGCAGGTTAGGGGGAGGCACCATATATTTT. Its protein is CASRLGGGTIYF.

The table lists this clone with a few counts. J is TRBJ2-1 and V is TRBV7-9, with 9 bases aligning to TRBD1. Looked up from germline, CDR1 is SEHNR and CDR2 is FQNEAQ (reference sequence). The CDR3 is 16 residues long. The V gene end was trimmed by 4 bases and the J gene end by 7 bases; junction bases not matched to a gene: 11. In nucleotides, the CDR3 is TGTGCCAGCAGCTCGTCGGAGGGGACAGGGCGAAATGAGCAGTTCTTC. Protein sequence: CASSSSEGTGRNEQFF.

In this sample, this clone turned up a few times. The CDR3 protein is CATQIGAGSSYNEQFF. The CDR3, as DNA: TGTGCCACCCAGATCGGGGCTGGGAGCTCCTACAATGAGCAGTTCTTC. The rearrangement uses TRBV15 and TRBJ2-1; D assignment may be TRBD1 or TRBD2 (5 bases each). The CDR3 consists of 16 residues. The V gene's germline CDR1 is LNHNV and CDR2 YYDKDF (reference sequence). V gave up 8 bases and J gave up 0 bases, with 17 bases separating them.

The chain recombines TRBV27 with TRBJ2-2; 9 bases match TRBD1. The V gene end was trimmed by 0 bases and the J gene end by 9 bases; junction bases not matched to a gene: 8. Per the germline V gene, CDR1 is MNHEY and CDR2 is SMNVEV (reference sequence). The CDR3 totals 16 residues. DNA for the CDR3: TGTGCCAGCAGTTTATCCGGGACAGGGCGCTCTTGGGAGCTGTTTTTT. It specifies CASSLSGTGRSWELFF.

CDR3 sequence (DNA): TGCGCCAGCAGCCAAGATCGGAAGGGGTTAGGATTCTTC. The encoded protein is CASSQDRKGLGFF. The rearrangement links TRBV4-1 to TRBJ2-1; possible D gene TRBD1, 5 bases. Trimming took 0 bases from V and 16 from J, leaving 16 bases between them. CDR3 size: 13 residues. Germline assignment: CDR1 MGHRA and CDR2 YSYEKL.

This clone occurred a few times. V is TRBV13 and J is TRBJ2-5, with D perhaps TRBD2 (6 bases). CDR3 length: 13 residues. Trimming took 5 bases from V and 3 from J, leaving 10 bases between them. Looked up from germline, CDR1 is PRHDT and CDR2 is FYEKMQ (reference sequence). CDR3 nucleotide sequence: TGTGCCAGCAGCCAGACTAGTGAAGAGACCCAGTACTTC. It yields the protein CASSQTSEETQYF.